What follows is one TCR beta chain and its context. Its antigen is currently unknown. Every patient experienced relapse after autologous stem cell transplantation, and brentuximab vedotin exposure varied. Profiling relied on immunoSEQ multiplex PCR, and the TCRdb table lists in-frame clones only, not all of them. The data show about 98,000 clones, with roughly 90% seen just once and less than 3% held by the top ten. Trimming removed 5 bases from V and 10 bases from J, with 20 bases in between. CDR3 length equals 14 residues. Germline V gives CDR1 SEHNR, CDR2 FQNEAQ (reference sequence). The source of the sample is a study of PD-1 blockade in classical Hodgkin lymphoma. Study results and caveats: Relapsed/refractory patients reportedly had the lowest baseline TCR diversity, below newly diagnosed patients, who were below healthy donors. Diversity in CD4+ TCRs, unlike that measured in CD8+ TCRs, had risen significantly by C4D1. Causes of the repertoire differences remain undefined, possibly disease activity or prior therapy.

The chain is built from TRBV7-9 and TRBJ1-1, with D perhaps TRBD1 (5 bases). The sequencing here drew on peripheral blood mononuclear cells (PBMCs), taken at baseline. The sequence was collected from a human donor with classical Hodgkin lymphoma. The CDR3 nucleotides are TGTGCCAGCAGCCCCCTCAGTTCTCTGGGGGGAGCTTTCTTT. Translation gives CASSPLSSLGGAFF.